This is a list of T cell receptor beta chains from one sample in a study of response to subunit inactivated influenza vaccine. TCRdb re-called the RT-PCR reads with MiXCR, one entry per CDR3 protein. The sample has a few hundred thousand distinct CDR3 sequences, roughly 22% seen once. The source material was PBMCs from blood, sampled less than 22 months after vaccination. The receptors were gathered from a man aged 50-75 years who received an inactivated influenza vaccine. The CDR3 runs from the conserved cysteine through the conserved F or W. Each record gives: V gene, clone size, D gene, J gene, CDR3 DNA, CDR3 protein. D genes are given only for firm matches. The size entry is marked missing in some rows and otherwise reads once, few, many or a size class.

v_gene: TRBV12-3/TRBV12-4
abundance: NA
d_gene: NA
j_gene: TRBJ1-2
CDR3nt: TGTGCCAGCAGTTTGGGCGGGCGCCCTGTCTATGGCTACACCTTC
CDR3aa: CASSLGGRPVYGYTF

v_gene: TRBV4-3
abundance: NA
d_gene: NA
j_gene: TRBJ1-5
CDR3nt: TGCGCCAGCAGCCATCTGTATGGGAGCAATCAGCCCCAGCATTTT
CDR3aa: CASSHLYGSNQPQHF

v_gene: TRBV7-9
abundance: NA
d_gene: TRBD2
j_gene: TRBJ2-4
CDR3nt: TGTGCCAGTTCGCCCGGGGGGGGAAACATTCAGTACTTC
CDR3aa: CASSPGGGNIQYF

v_gene: TRBV10-3
abundance: few
d_gene: NA
j_gene: TRBJ1-2
CDR3nt: TGTGCCATCAGTGAGTCGGCACAGAGGAATGGCTACACCTTC
CDR3aa: CAISESAQRNGYTF

v_gene: TRBV7-6
abundance: NA
d_gene: NA
j_gene: TRBJ1-5
CDR3nt: TGTGCCAGCAGCTTAGGATGGGGAGGAAGCAATCAGCCCCAGCATTTT
CDR3aa: CASSLGWGGSNQPQHF

v_gene: TRBV4-3
abundance: few
d_gene: TRBD2
j_gene: TRBJ2-1
CDR3nt: TGCGCCAGCAGCTACAGGACTAGCGGGAGGGGCAATGAGCAGTTCTTC
CDR3aa: CASSYRTSGRGNEQFF

v_gene: TRBV14
abundance: NA
d_gene: NA
j_gene: TRBJ1-1
CDR3nt: TGTGCCAGCAGCCAAGCAACAGGGACTGAAGCTTTCTTT
CDR3aa: CASSQATGTEAFF

v_gene: TRBV28
abundance: NA
d_gene: NA
j_gene: TRBJ2-5
CDR3nt: TGTGCCAGCAGTAAGGGGATTGGGGTCGAAGAGACCCAGTACTTC
CDR3aa: CASSKGIGVEETQYF

v_gene: TRBV7-2
abundance: NA
d_gene: NA
j_gene: TRBJ2-7
CDR3nt: TGTGCCAGCAGCTTAGTGGTCGGGAAATCCTACGAGCAGTACTTC
CDR3aa: CASSLVVGKSYEQYF

v_gene: TRBV28
abundance: NA
d_gene: TRBD1
j_gene: TRBJ1-5
CDR3nt: TGTGCCAGCAGTTCAGGGACAGGGGGACAGCCCCAGCATTTT
CDR3aa: CASSSGTGGQPQHF

v_gene: TRBV14
abundance: NA
d_gene: TRBD2
j_gene: TRBJ2-1
CDR3nt: TGTGCCAGCAGCCCGGTTCCTGGGACTAGCGGGAGCTTGTATGAGCAGTTCTTC
CDR3aa: CASSPVPGTSGSLYEQFF

v_gene: TRBV9
abundance: NA
d_gene: NA
j_gene: TRBJ2-2
CDR3nt: TGTGCCAGCAGCGACACGCAGGATTTAACCGGGGAGCTGTTTTTT
CDR3aa: CASSDTQDLTGELFF

v_gene: TRBV6-1
abundance: NA
d_gene: NA
j_gene: TRBJ1-1
CDR3nt: TGTGCCAGCAGTGTCCCGCGGGACACTGAAGCTTTCTTT
CDR3aa: CASSVPRDTEAFF

v_gene: TRBV19
abundance: many
d_gene: TRBD1
j_gene: TRBJ2-3
CDR3nt: TGTGCCAGTAGTAACATCGGGACAGGTCGTCTCAATACGCAGTATTTT
CDR3aa: CASSNIGTGRLNTQYF

v_gene: TRBV29-1
abundance: NA
d_gene: NA
j_gene: TRBJ2-7
CDR3nt: TGCAGCGCCTCTCAAAGGGGTGAGCAGTACTTC
CDR3aa: CSASQRGEQYF

v_gene: TRBV7-9
abundance: few
d_gene: NA
j_gene: TRBJ1-4
CDR3nt: TGTGCCAGCAGCTTCGGAGTTTTTGAAAAACTGTTTTTT
CDR3aa: CASSFGVFEKLFF

v_gene: TRBV4-1
abundance: few
d_gene: NA
j_gene: TRBJ2-2
CDR3nt: TGCGCCAGCAGACATGGACCCTTCACCGGGGAGCTGTTTTTT
CDR3aa: CASRHGPFTGELFF

v_gene: TRBV28
abundance: few
d_gene: NA
j_gene: TRBJ2-7
CDR3nt: TGTGCCAGCAGTTTTCCTACACCTCGGGACCTCTACGAGCAGTACTTC
CDR3aa: CASSFPTPRDLYEQYF

v_gene: TRBV20-1
abundance: few
d_gene: TRBD1
j_gene: TRBJ1-6
CDR3nt: TGCAGTGCTAAGGACAGGGCCGGGTATTCACCCCTCCACTTT
CDR3aa: CSAKDRAGYSPLHF

v_gene: TRBV4-1
abundance: many
d_gene: TRBD1
j_gene: TRBJ1-2
CDR3nt: TGCGCCAGCAGCCAAGTACAGGGGGGGAACGCTAACTATGGCTACACCTTC
CDR3aa: CASSQVQGGNANYGYTF

v_gene: TRBV12-3/TRBV12-4
abundance: few
d_gene: NA
j_gene: TRBJ1-1
CDR3nt: TGTGCCAGCAGCCCTGGGACTTATCGGGGCACTGAAGCTTTCTTT
CDR3aa: CASSPGTYRGTEAFF

v_gene: TRBV6-2/TRBV6-3
abundance: NA
d_gene: NA
j_gene: TRBJ2-1
CDR3nt: TGTGCCAGCAGGCCCCTTTGGAGCGCTGAGCAGTTCTTC
CDR3aa: CASRPLWSAEQFF

v_gene: TRBV19
abundance: few
d_gene: TRBD1
j_gene: TRBJ1-2
CDR3nt: TGTGCCAGTATTCCAGGGGGCCTAGACACCTATGGCTACACCTTC
CDR3aa: CASIPGGLDTYGYTF

v_gene: TRBV3-1
abundance: NA
d_gene: TRBD1
j_gene: TRBJ1-4
CDR3nt: TGTGCCAGCAGCACCGGACAGGCGGTAGCTAATGAAAAACTGTTTTTT
CDR3aa: CASSTGQAVANEKLFF

v_gene: TRBV5-6
abundance: few
d_gene: NA
j_gene: TRBJ2-1
CDR3nt: TGTGCCAGCAGGGGTGGGCAGGGATCCTACAATGAGCAGTTCTTC
CDR3aa: CASRGGQGSYNEQFF

v_gene: TRBV12-3/TRBV12-4
abundance: few
d_gene: NA
j_gene: TRBJ1-3
CDR3nt: TGTGCCAGCAGTTCGCTGATCGTGCCTGGAAACACCATATATTTT
CDR3aa: CASSSLIVPGNTIYF

v_gene: TRBV20-1
abundance: NA
d_gene: NA
j_gene: TRBJ2-5
CDR3nt: TGCAGTGCTAGATACGCGAGCGGAGAGACCCAGTACTTC
CDR3aa: CSARYASGETQYF

v_gene: TRBV6-1
abundance: NA
d_gene: TRBD1
j_gene: TRBJ1-2
CDR3nt: TGTGCCAGCAGTGAAGTTGGGGGACAGGGGTATGGCTACACCTTC
CDR3aa: CASSEVGGQGYGYTF

v_gene: TRBV5-1
abundance: NA
d_gene: NA
j_gene: TRBJ2-3
CDR3nt: TGCGCCAGCAGCGAATTTGGGGGGAGACTTAGCACAGATACGCAGTATTTT
CDR3aa: CASSEFGGRLSTDTQYF

v_gene: TRBV15
abundance: NA
d_gene: NA
j_gene: TRBJ1-3
CDR3nt: TGTGCCACCAGCAGAGATCCCCTGGCAACGGGATACTCTGGAAACACCATATATTTT
CDR3aa: CATSRDPLATGYSGNTIYF

v_gene: TRBV25-1
abundance: NA
d_gene: TRBD2
j_gene: TRBJ2-2
CDR3nt: TGTGCCAGCAGTAGCGGGATGGACACCGGGGAGCTGTTTTTT
CDR3aa: CASSSGMDTGELFF

v_gene: TRBV20-1
abundance: few
d_gene: TRBD2
j_gene: TRBJ2-3
CDR3nt: TGCAGTGCTAAAGGGACTAGCGGAGTGAATACGCAGTATTTT
CDR3aa: CSAKGTSGVNTQYF

v_gene: TRBV30
abundance: NA
d_gene: NA
j_gene: TRBJ1-1
CDR3nt: TGTGCCTGGAGTGTAGGTGGGGTAAGCACTGAAGCTTTCTTT
CDR3aa: CAWSVGGVSTEAFF

v_gene: TRBV29-1
abundance: few
d_gene: NA
j_gene: TRBJ1-2
CDR3nt: TGCAGCGCCCGATGGGGGGGCCCATCAACTTCCAACTATGGCTACACCTTC
CDR3aa: CSARWGGPSTSNYGYTF

v_gene: TRBV10-2
abundance: few
d_gene: NA
j_gene: TRBJ2-3
CDR3nt: TGCGCCAGCAGTGAGGCAAGGGCAGATACGCAGTATTTT
CDR3aa: CASSEARADTQYF

v_gene: TRBV20-1
abundance: NA
d_gene: TRBD2
j_gene: TRBJ2-1
CDR3nt: TGCAGTGCTAGACGGGGGACTAGCGGGTTCAATGAGCAGTTCTTC
CDR3aa: CSARRGTSGFNEQFF

v_gene: TRBV20-1
abundance: NA
d_gene: TRBD1
j_gene: TRBJ1-6
CDR3nt: TGCAGTGCTCCCTCTATAACCGGGACAGGGCACTCCTATAATTCACCCCTCCACTTT
CDR3aa: CSAPSITGTGHSYNSPLHF

v_gene: TRBV20-1
abundance: NA
d_gene: TRBD1
j_gene: TRBJ2-2
CDR3nt: TGCAGTGCTAGGGACAGGGTCAACTCCGGGGAGCTGTTTTTT
CDR3aa: CSARDRVNSGELFF

v_gene: TRBV12-3/TRBV12-4
abundance: few
d_gene: TRBD1
j_gene: TRBJ1-5
CDR3nt: TGTGCCAGCAGTTCGGACAGGGGGCCCCAGCCCCAGCATTTT
CDR3aa: CASSSDRGPQPQHF

v_gene: TRBV5-1
abundance: few
d_gene: TRBD1
j_gene: TRBJ2-2
CDR3nt: TGCGCCAGCAGCTTCGGACAGGAGAACACCGGGGAGCTGTTTTTT
CDR3aa: CASSFGQENTGELFF

v_gene: TRBV7-2
abundance: NA
d_gene: NA
j_gene: TRBJ1-5
CDR3nt: TGTGCCAGCAGCTTAGCGTACGGGGTAGCCAATCAGCCCCAGCATTTT
CDR3aa: CASSLAYGVANQPQHF

v_gene: TRBV7-9
abundance: NA
d_gene: NA
j_gene: TRBJ1-4
CDR3nt: TGTGCCAGCAGCTTTGTAGGGGTTAATGAAAAACTGTTTTTT
CDR3aa: CASSFVGVNEKLFF